The source of this T cell receptor beta chain is a study of T-cell reconstitution after alpha-beta-depleted transplantation in children. Losses at the gene ends were 3 bases for V and 2 bases for J; bases not matched to a gene: 7. The CDR3 contains 16 residues. It was with unique molecular identifiers that the TCRbeta library was prepared. One entry per CDR3 protein, called by TCRdb with MiXCR from the PCR reads. Found here are fewer than 1 million distinct CDR3 sequences, roughly 15% of them singletons; the top ten hold 5%. This clonotype was picked up a small number of times. The V gene is TRBV12-3 or TRBV12-4, the J gene TRBJ1-2; TRBD1 aligns across 9 bases. This receptor was obtained from a male patient younger than 18 who had a stem cell transplant for acute lymphoblastic leukemia, so the T cells may come from the graft donor. This specimen consisted of PBMCs, mostly from graft donor cells, obtained 360 days after TCRalphabeta/CD19-depleted stem cell transplant. The CDR3 reads CASSFPRQGGNYGYTF. As DNA, the CDR3 is TGTGCCAGCAGTTTCCCGCGACAGGGGGGGAACTATGGCTACACCTTC.